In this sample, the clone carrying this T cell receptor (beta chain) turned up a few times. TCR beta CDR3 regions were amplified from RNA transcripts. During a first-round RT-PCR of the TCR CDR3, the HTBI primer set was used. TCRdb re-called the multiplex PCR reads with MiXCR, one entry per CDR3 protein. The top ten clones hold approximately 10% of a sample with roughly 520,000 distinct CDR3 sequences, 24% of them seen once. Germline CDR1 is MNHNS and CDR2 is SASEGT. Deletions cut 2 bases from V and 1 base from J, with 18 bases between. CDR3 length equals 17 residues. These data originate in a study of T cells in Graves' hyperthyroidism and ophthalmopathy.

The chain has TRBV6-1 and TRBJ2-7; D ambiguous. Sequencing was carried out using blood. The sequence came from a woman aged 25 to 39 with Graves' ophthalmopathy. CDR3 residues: CASSEILSIGTSYEQYF. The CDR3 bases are TGTGCCAGCAGTGAAATTCTCTCTATCGGAACTTCCTACGAGCAGTACTTC.